This note documents a single T cell receptor beta chain sequence. No antigen is known for it. The entry originates in a study of T cells and Merkel cell carcinoma outcomes. General study results and limits: Merkel cell carcinoma outcomes were reportedly predicted by repertoire and T-cell density.

Measured with immunoSEQ multiplex PCR; TCRdb has only the in-frame clones, and not every one. The data hold 5,500 to 7,000 clones, with 70% to 75% observed a single time. Unmatched junction bases numbered 3, after V lost 3 bases and J lost 2 bases. This CDR3 comprises 15 residues. Germline CDR1 and CDR2: LGHNA and YNFKEQ. V usage is TRBV4-2 and J usage is TRBJ2-3, with 9 bases that match TRBD2. Material: tumor tissue from Merkel cell carcinoma. The source of this sequence is a human donor with Merkel cell carcinoma. Some clones in this sample may be carry-over from other donors' samples. The CDR3: CASSQGGLATDTQYF. The CDR3 bases are TGTGCCAGCAGCCAGGGGGGACTAGCCACAGATACGCAGTATTTT.